This is a list of T cell receptor beta chains from one sample in a study of shared clonotypes between healthy human individuals. Sequencing was performed with immunoSEQ multiplex PCR; in TCRdb, only in-frame clones are kept and a portion is missing. The data hold over 2 million clones, with roughly 95% observed a single time. The specimen was naive CD4+ T cells sorted from blood. These receptors originate from a man younger than 35 in good health. The CDR3 runs from the conserved cysteine through the conserved F or W. Each record gives: CDR3 length, V gene, clone size, D gene, J gene, CDR3 DNA, CDR3 protein. The D gene is left open where the match is weak. Size values are once, few and many counts, or a class for expanded clones, and some rows have none.

len: 12; v_gene: TRBV5-1; abundance: .; d_gene: .; j_gene: TRBJ1-1; CDR3nt: TGCGCCAGCAGACAGAAGAACACTGAAGCTTTCTTT; CDR3aa: CASRQKNTEAFF
len: 16; v_gene: TRBV18; abundance: once; d_gene: TRBD2; j_gene: TRBJ2-1; CDR3nt: TGTGCCAGCTCAGGACTTACCGGGACTATAAACAATGAGCAGTTCTTC; CDR3aa: CASSGLTGTINNEQFF
len: 17; v_gene: TRBV18; abundance: .; d_gene: .; j_gene: TRBJ1-1; CDR3nt: TGTGCCAGCTCACCAGTTGGCCTTGGACGGGTGAACACTGAAGCTTTCTTT; CDR3aa: CASSPVGLGRVNTEAFF
len: 11; v_gene: TRBV25-1; abundance: .; d_gene: .; j_gene: TRBJ2-7; CDR3nt: TGTGCCAGCCGTTCAGGGACGACGCAGTACTTC; CDR3aa: CASRSGTTQYF
len: 16; v_gene: TRBV30; abundance: once; d_gene: .; j_gene: TRBJ1-3; CDR3nt: TGTGCCTGGAGCGCCCAACGACGGAGCTCTGGAAACACCATATATTTT; CDR3aa: CAWSAQRRSSGNTIYF
len: 16; v_gene: TRBV6-1; abundance: .; d_gene: .; j_gene: TRBJ1-1; CDR3nt: TGTGCCAGCAGTGAATATGGAGGACAACTGAACACTGAAGCTTTCTTT; CDR3aa: CASSEYGGQLNTEAFF
len: 13; v_gene: TRBV5-1; abundance: .; d_gene: TRBD2; j_gene: TRBJ2-1; CDR3nt: TGCGCCAGCAGCTCTGGACTAGCGGATAAGCAGTTCTTC; CDR3aa: CASSSGLADKQFF
len: 14; v_gene: TRBV11-2; abundance: .; d_gene: TRBD1; j_gene: TRBJ2-7; CDR3nt: TGTGCCAGCAGCCCCGGGGACAGGGTTCTCCAGCAGTACTTC; CDR3aa: CASSPGDRVLQQYF
len: 14; v_gene: TRBV6-5; abundance: .; d_gene: .; j_gene: TRBJ1-3; CDR3nt: TGTGCCAGCACCTACGGGGGGACTGGAAACACCATATATTTT; CDR3aa: CASTYGGTGNTIYF
len: 15; v_gene: TRBV7-9; abundance: .; d_gene: .; j_gene: TRBJ2-2; CDR3nt: TGTGCCAGCAGCCCCTTGAAGGGGGGGACCGGGGAGCTGTTTTTT; CDR3aa: CASSPLKGGTGELFF
len: 15; v_gene: TRBV7-2; abundance: .; d_gene: TRBD1; j_gene: TRBJ2-5; CDR3nt: TGTGCCAGCAGCGGGGCCTCAGGGGGACAAGAGACCCAGTACTTC; CDR3aa: CASSGASGGQETQYF
len: 20; v_gene: TRBV2; abundance: .; d_gene: TRBD2; j_gene: TRBJ2-7; CDR3nt: TGTGCCAGCAGTGAAGGAGAGAGGCGGCTAGCGGGGGGGCCGGTGTACGAGCAGTACTTC; CDR3aa: CASSEGERRLAGGPVYEQYF
len: 14; v_gene: TRBV4-2; abundance: .; d_gene: TRBD2; j_gene: TRBJ2-7; CDR3nt: TGTGCCAGCAGCCAAGAGGGACTAGCCTACGAGCAGTACTTC; CDR3aa: CASSQEGLAYEQYF
len: 18; v_gene: TRBV4-1; abundance: .; d_gene: TRBD1; j_gene: TRBJ2-4; CDR3nt: TGCGCCAGCAGGGCCGACAGGGGGCCCGGGCTAGCCAAAAACATTCAGTACTTC; CDR3aa: CASRADRGPGLAKNIQYF
len: 14; v_gene: TRBV9; abundance: .; d_gene: .; j_gene: TRBJ1-4; CDR3nt: TGTGCCAGCAGCGTAGCCCCAACTAATGAAAAACTGTTTTTT; CDR3aa: CASSVAPTNEKLFF
len: 15; v_gene: TRBV29-1; abundance: .; d_gene: TRBD2; j_gene: TRBJ2-2; CDR3nt: TGCAGCGTCGGTACTAGCGCGAGCCGAACCGGGGAGCTGTTTTTT; CDR3aa: CSVGTSASRTGELFF
len: 14; v_gene: TRBV5-1; abundance: .; d_gene: .; j_gene: TRBJ1-1; CDR3nt: TGCGCCAGCAGACCTCAAGCTTTGGCCACTGAAGCTTTCTTT; CDR3aa: CASRPQALATEAFF
len: 14; v_gene: TRBV30; abundance: .; d_gene: .; j_gene: TRBJ1-5; CDR3nt: TGTGCCTGGAAGGGCCTTTATAGCAATCAGCCCCAGCATTTT; CDR3aa: CAWKGLYSNQPQHF
len: 19; v_gene: TRBV11-2; abundance: .; d_gene: .; j_gene: TRBJ2-2; CDR3nt: TGTGCCAGCAACCTCAGGGGGCAACAGCGGGGTTCGAACACCGGGGAGCTGTTTTTT; CDR3aa: CASNLRGQQRGSNTGELFF
len: 13; v_gene: TRBV27; abundance: .; d_gene: .; j_gene: TRBJ2-7; CDR3nt: TGTGCCAGCAGTTTAGATTTCACCTACGAGCAATACTTC; CDR3aa: CASSLDFTYEQYF
len: 17; v_gene: TRBV5-4; abundance: .; d_gene: TRBD2; j_gene: TRBJ2-2; CDR3nt: TGTGCCAGCAGCTTGGGACTTTCGGGGGGTCCGACCGGGGAGCTGTTTTTT; CDR3aa: CASSLGLSGGPTGELFF
len: 14; v_gene: TRBV9; abundance: .; d_gene: .; j_gene: TRBJ1-4; CDR3nt: TGTGCCAGCAGCGTAGGGCAGTCTAATGAAAAACTGTTTTTT; CDR3aa: CASSVGQSNEKLFF
len: 14; v_gene: TRBV6-6; abundance: .; d_gene: .; j_gene: TRBJ1-2; CDR3nt: TGTGCCAGCACTCTACAGGGCTGGGACTATGGCTACACCTTC; CDR3aa: CASTLQGWDYGYTF
len: 13; v_gene: TRBV30; abundance: .; d_gene: .; j_gene: TRBJ1-1; CDR3nt: TGTGCCTGGAGGTCTGGAAAAAACACTGAAGCTTTCTTT; CDR3aa: CAWRSGKNTEAFF
len: 15; v_gene: TRBV30; abundance: .; d_gene: TRBD1; j_gene: TRBJ2-1; CDR3nt: TGTGCCTGGAGATCTCTTGGGACAGGCAAGAATGAGCAGTTCTTC; CDR3aa: CAWRSLGTGKNEQFF
len: 15; v_gene: TRBV5-1; abundance: .; d_gene: TRBD2; j_gene: TRBJ2-7; CDR3nt: TGCGCCAGCAGCATTACTAGCGGGGTGTCTTACGAGCAGTACTTC; CDR3aa: CASSITSGVSYEQYF
len: 13; v_gene: TRBV2; abundance: .; d_gene: .; j_gene: TRBJ2-7; CDR3nt: TGTGCCAGCAGCGGACTTTCCTCCTACGAGCAGTACTTC; CDR3aa: CASSGLSSYEQYF
len: 11; v_gene: TRBV2; abundance: .; d_gene: .; j_gene: TRBJ2-1; CDR3nt: TGTGCCAGCAGCATGAATAATGAGCAGTTCTTC; CDR3aa: CASSMNNEQFF
len: 16; v_gene: TRBV15; abundance: .; d_gene: TRBD1; j_gene: TRBJ1-4; CDR3nt: TGTGCCACCAGCAGAGACCGGGACAGGGATGATGAAAAACTGTTTTTT; CDR3aa: CATSRDRDRDDEKLFF
len: 15; v_gene: TRBV1; abundance: .; d_gene: .; j_gene: TRBJ2-5; CDR3nt: TGCACCAGCAGCCATGGACAGGGATACGGAGAGACCCAGTACTTC; CDR3aa: CTSSHGQGYGETQYF
len: 13; v_gene: TRBV7-9; abundance: .; d_gene: .; j_gene: TRBJ1-3; CDR3nt: TGTGCCAGCAGCTTGGGACTAGGGCACACCATATATTTT; CDR3aa: CASSLGLGHTIYF
len: 16; v_gene: TRBV4-1; abundance: .; d_gene: .; j_gene: TRBJ2-7; CDR3nt: TGCGCCAGCAGCCAGCAGGCAGGGTCCACCGCCTACGAGCAGTACTTC; CDR3aa: CASSQQAGSTAYEQYF
len: 13; v_gene: TRBV10-2; abundance: .; d_gene: TRBD2; j_gene: TRBJ2-7; CDR3nt: TGCGCCAGCAGGACTAGCGGGGGGTACGAGCAGTACTTC; CDR3aa: CASRTSGGYEQYF
len: 16; v_gene: TRBV7-9; abundance: many; d_gene: .; j_gene: TRBJ1-5; CDR3nt: TGTGCCAGCAGCCCGGGGGAGGGGGTGCGCAATCAGCCCCAGCATTTT; CDR3aa: CASSPGEGVRNQPQHF
len: 13; v_gene: TRBV6-5; abundance: .; d_gene: .; j_gene: TRBJ2-3; CDR3nt: TGTGCCAGCAGGCGGACTGGCGGTGATACGCAGTATTTT; CDR3aa: CASRRTGGDTQYF
len: 13; v_gene: TRBV7-9; abundance: .; d_gene: .; j_gene: TRBJ1-2; CDR3nt: TGTGCCAGCAGCCCCGGGGACTTTGATGGCTACACCTTC; CDR3aa: CASSPGDFDGYTF
len: 14; v_gene: TRBV4-3; abundance: .; d_gene: .; j_gene: TRBJ1-5; CDR3nt: TGCGCCAGCAGCCAAGAGACGGTGAATCAGCCCCAGCATTTT; CDR3aa: CASSQETVNQPQHF
len: 14; v_gene: TRBV18; abundance: .; d_gene: .; j_gene: TRBJ1-6; CDR3nt: TGTGCCAGCTCACCAACGGGAATTAATTCACCCCTCCACTTT; CDR3aa: CASSPTGINSPLHF
len: 14; v_gene: TRBV7-9; abundance: .; d_gene: .; j_gene: TRBJ2-7; CDR3nt: TGTGCCAGCAGCTTAGAGGCGGTTTCCTACGAGCAGTACTTC; CDR3aa: CASSLEAVSYEQYF
len: 13; v_gene: TRBV27; abundance: .; d_gene: .; j_gene: TRBJ1-6; CDR3nt: TGTGCCAGCAGTTTATCATCTCTTCCACCCCTCCACTTT; CDR3aa: CASSLSSLPPLHF
len: 17; v_gene: TRBV7-2; abundance: .; d_gene: TRBD2; j_gene: TRBJ2-5; CDR3nt: TGTGCCAGCAGCTTAAGGGCAAGCGGGGCGTCCCAAGAGACCCAGTACTTC; CDR3aa: CASSLRASGASQETQYF
len: 18; v_gene: TRBV19; abundance: .; d_gene: .; j_gene: TRBJ2-7; CDR3nt: TGTGCCAGTAGTAAGGCCCCGGCTCCGGGGTGGATCTCCTACGAGCAGTACTTC; CDR3aa: CASSKAPAPGWISYEQYF
len: 17; v_gene: TRBV4-1; abundance: .; d_gene: .; j_gene: TRBJ1-2; CDR3nt: TGCGCCAGCAGCCAAGCGGCGTCGGGACACTTACAGGGTGGCTACACCTTC; CDR3aa: CASSQAASGHLQGGYTF
len: 14; v_gene: TRBV28; abundance: .; d_gene: .; j_gene: TRBJ1-1; CDR3nt: TGTGCCAGCAGTCCCCAGGACAGTTACACTGAAGCTTTCTTT; CDR3aa: CASSPQDSYTEAFF
len: 12; v_gene: TRBV11-3; abundance: .; d_gene: .; j_gene: TRBJ2-7; CDR3nt: TGTGCCAGCAGCCGCGGGTCCTACGAGCAGTACTTC; CDR3aa: CASSRGSYEQYF
len: 15; v_gene: TRBV11-2; abundance: .; d_gene: TRBD2; j_gene: TRBJ2-7; CDR3nt: TGTGCCAGCAGCTTACTAGCGGGGGCTATCCACGAGCAGTACTTC; CDR3aa: CASSLLAGAIHEQYF
len: 14; v_gene: TRBV28; abundance: once; d_gene: .; j_gene: TRBJ1-1; CDR3nt: TGTGCCAGCAGTGCAGAGGTCGGGGGGACTGAAGCTTTCTTT; CDR3aa: CASSAEVGGTEAFF
len: 15; v_gene: TRBV6-5; abundance: .; d_gene: .; j_gene: TRBJ1-2; CDR3nt: TGTGCCAGCAGTTACGGAGGGGGGGGAACTGCTGGCTACACCTTC; CDR3aa: CASSYGGGGTAGYTF
len: 15; v_gene: TRBV7-2; abundance: .; d_gene: TRBD2; j_gene: TRBJ2-2; CDR3nt: TGTGCCAGCAAGGCTACTAGCGGCTTCACCGGGGAGCTGTTTTTT; CDR3aa: CASKATSGFTGELFF
len: 14; v_gene: TRBV5-1; abundance: .; d_gene: TRBD1; j_gene: TRBJ2-7; CDR3nt: TGCGCCAGCAGCTCAACCGGGACAGGGACCGAGCAGTACTTC; CDR3aa: CASSSTGTGTEQYF
len: 13; v_gene: TRBV9; abundance: .; d_gene: .; j_gene: TRBJ2-1; CDR3nt: TGTGCCAGCAGCGTATCAGGGCTCAATGAGCAGTTCTTC; CDR3aa: CASSVSGLNEQFF
len: 17; v_gene: TRBV27; abundance: .; d_gene: TRBD2; j_gene: TRBJ2-3; CDR3nt: TGTGCCAGCAGTTACATCGGGACTAGCGGGGTGTCCAATACGCAGTATTTT; CDR3aa: CASSYIGTSGVSNTQYF
len: 15; v_gene: TRBV7-9; abundance: .; d_gene: .; j_gene: TRBJ1-4; CDR3nt: TGTGCCAGCAGCCCCTACAAGGGTTCTAATGAAAAACTGTTTTTT; CDR3aa: CASSPYKGSNEKLFF
len: 14; v_gene: TRBV7-2; abundance: .; d_gene: .; j_gene: TRBJ1-2; CDR3nt: TGTGCCAGCAGCTTAAGCGGGTCACCTTATGGCTACACCTTC; CDR3aa: CASSLSGSPYGYTF
len: 15; v_gene: TRBV5-4; abundance: .; d_gene: .; j_gene: TRBJ2-3; CDR3nt: TGTGCCAGCTCACCCGGGACCACGGACGCAGATATGCAGTATTTT; CDR3aa: CASSPGTTDADMQYF
len: 13; v_gene: TRBV18; abundance: .; d_gene: TRBD1; j_gene: TRBJ1-2; CDR3nt: TGTGCCAGCTCATCGGGACAGAACTATGGCTACACCTTC; CDR3aa: CASSSGQNYGYTF
len: 14; v_gene: TRBV28; abundance: .; d_gene: TRBD1; j_gene: TRBJ1-2; CDR3nt: TGTGCCAGCACGACAGGGGGCGGTAACTATGGCTACACCTTC; CDR3aa: CASTTGGGNYGYTF
len: 11; v_gene: TRBV18; abundance: .; d_gene: .; j_gene: TRBJ2-7; CDR3nt: TGTGCCAGCTCACCAGATCGCGAGCAGTACTTC; CDR3aa: CASSPDREQYF
len: 14; v_gene: TRBV28; abundance: .; d_gene: .; j_gene: TRBJ1-4; CDR3nt: TGTGCCAGCAGTAACGGATTCGGTCGTGAAAAACTGTTTTTT; CDR3aa: CASSNGFGREKLFF
len: 15; v_gene: TRBV5-1; abundance: once; d_gene: .; j_gene: TRBJ1-4; CDR3nt: TGCGCCAGCAGCTTGGCTGGGGGAGATGGGGAAAAACTGTTTTTT; CDR3aa: CASSLAGGDGEKLFF